This T cell receptor beta chain emerged from a study of T cell responses to AZD1222 COVID-19 vaccine. Overall study context: Second-dose recipients at about 4 or about 12 weeks were treated as one pooled group. Study findings and constraints: Unmutated variant regions are reportedly the target of nearly half of TCRs that are spike-specific. Researchers took repertoire samples only after the peak T cell response had come. Possibly, clonal diversity was underestimated; donors were largely white British and included more females.

Sequencing was performed with immunoSEQ multiplex PCR; in TCRdb, only in-frame clones are kept and a portion is missing. The sample contains about 130,000 clones, 86% of which appear only once. The CDR3 totals 16 residues. V was pared by 4 bases and J by 2 bases, with 18 bases between. Germline loops: CDR1 MNHNS, CDR2 SASEGT. In regard to this clone: The antigen is unknown.

The sample consisted of peripheral blood, taken on day 0 of AZD1222 vaccination. This sequence was found in an adult in good health. V gene TRBV6-1 combines with J gene TRBJ2-7, with D possibly being TRBD2 (5 bases). CDR3 nucleotides: TGTGCCAGCAGTGTATTCGGAATCCCGGGGACCTACGAGCAGTACTTC. Translated: CASSVFGIPGTYEQYF.